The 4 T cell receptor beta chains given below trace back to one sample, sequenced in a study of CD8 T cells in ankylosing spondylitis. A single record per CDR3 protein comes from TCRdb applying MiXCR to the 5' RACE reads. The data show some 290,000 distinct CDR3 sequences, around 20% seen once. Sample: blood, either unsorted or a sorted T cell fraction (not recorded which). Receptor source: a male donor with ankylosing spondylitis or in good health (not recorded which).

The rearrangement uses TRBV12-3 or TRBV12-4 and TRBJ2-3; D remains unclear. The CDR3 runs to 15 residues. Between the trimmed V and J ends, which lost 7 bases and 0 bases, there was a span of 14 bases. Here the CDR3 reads CASTLTGASTDTQYF. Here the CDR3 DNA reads TGTGCCAGCACCCTGACTGGCGCTAGCACAGATACGCAGTATTTT.

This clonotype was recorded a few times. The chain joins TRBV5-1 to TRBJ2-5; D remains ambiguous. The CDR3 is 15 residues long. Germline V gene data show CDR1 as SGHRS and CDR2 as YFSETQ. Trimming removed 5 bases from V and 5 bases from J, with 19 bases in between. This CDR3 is CASRAQTANLETQYF. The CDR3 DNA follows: TGCGCCAGCAGAGCTCAGACGGCGAATTTGGAGACCCAGTACTTC.

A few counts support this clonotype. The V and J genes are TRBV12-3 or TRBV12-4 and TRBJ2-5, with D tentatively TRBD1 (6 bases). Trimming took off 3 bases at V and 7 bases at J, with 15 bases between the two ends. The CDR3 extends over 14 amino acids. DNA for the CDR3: TGTGCCAGCAGTTTTAGGACAGTGGAACGGACCCAGTACTTC. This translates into CASSFRTVERTQYF.

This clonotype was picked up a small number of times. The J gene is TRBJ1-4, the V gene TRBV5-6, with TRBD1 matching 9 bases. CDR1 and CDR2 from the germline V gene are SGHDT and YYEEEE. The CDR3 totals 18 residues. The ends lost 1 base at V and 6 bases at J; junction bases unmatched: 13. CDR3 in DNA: TGTGCCAGCAGCTTGTGGTGGAGCTCCCGGGACAGGGATGAAAAACTGTTTTTT. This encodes CASSLWWSSRDRDEKLFF.